Each of the 2 T cell receptor beta chains below was sequenced from the same sample in a study of blood T cells in healthy people across ages. Primers used in a second PCR of about 6 to 12 cycles were a sample-barcoded 5' primer and a J-beta primer mix. TCRdb passed the 5' RACE reads through MiXCR, listing each CDR3 protein once. The table shows 1.2 million to 1.5 million distinct CDR3 sequences, with around 59% occurring only once. The sequenced material came from blood. The receptors originated from a man aged 18 to 29 in good health.

V and J are TRBV29-1 and TRBJ2-5; 8 bases map to TRBD2. This CDR3 contains 13 residues. V was pared by 7 bases and J by 2 bases, with 6 bases of the junction left unmatched. The germline V gene encodes CDR1 SQVTM and CDR2 ANQGSEA. CDR3 amino acids: CSEGPGGQETQYF. CDR3 nucleotides: TGCAGCGAGGGGCCGGGGGGGCAAGAGACCCAGTACTTC.

The V call is TRBV5-6, the J call TRBJ2-4; 9 bases match TRBD1. CDR3 length equals 18 residues. Germline V gene data show CDR1 as SGHDT and CDR2 as YYEEEE. J lost 9 bases, V lost 1 base, and 17 bases had no gene match. DNA for the CDR3: TGTGCCAGCAGCTTGTACCTAAGGGGACAGGGTATAAAGTTCATTCAGTACTTC. Translation gives CASSLYLRGQGIKFIQYF. The full variable domain, completed using reference TRBV5-6 and TRBJ2-4, is DAGVTQSPTHLIKTRGQQVTLRCSPKSGHDTVSWYQQALGQGPQFIFQYYEEEERQRGNFPDRFSGHQFPNYSSELNVNALLLGDSALYLCASSLYLRGQGIKFIQYFGAGTRLSVL.